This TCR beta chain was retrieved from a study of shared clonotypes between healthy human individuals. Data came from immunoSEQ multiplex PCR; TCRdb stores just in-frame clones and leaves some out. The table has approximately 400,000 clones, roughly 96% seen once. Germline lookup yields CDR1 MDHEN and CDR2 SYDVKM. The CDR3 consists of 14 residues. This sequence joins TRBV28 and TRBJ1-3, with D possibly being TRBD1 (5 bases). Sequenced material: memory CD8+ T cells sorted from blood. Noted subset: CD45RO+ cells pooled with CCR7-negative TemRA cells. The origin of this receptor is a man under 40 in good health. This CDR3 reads CVPGTSEPGNTIYF. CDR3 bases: TGTGTCCCAGGGACGTCGGAACCTGGAAACACCATATATTTT.